The 20 T cell receptor beta chains below all came from one sample that was sequenced in a study of immune evolution from preneoplasia to lung adenocarcinoma. The data were produced by immunoSEQ multiplex PCR, yet TCRdb's version contains in-frame clones alone and is incomplete. Of more than 4,000 clones detected, roughly 90% appear once; the ten largest clones hold about 1.9%. The sample comprised FFPE atypical adenomatous hyperplasia tissue from the lung. Stated subset: atypical adenomatous hyperplasia (AAH), lung preneoplasia. The receptors were gathered from a person aged 70 to 79 with lung adenocarcinoma.

CDR3 residues: CASSLGRLTGPTNEKLFF. The DNA of the CDR3 is TGTGCCAGCAGTTTGGGGAGGTTGACAGGCCCTACTAATGAAAAACTGTTTTTT. The chain carries TRBV7-9 and TRBJ1-4, with D possibly TRBD1 on 6 matching bases. V lost 6 bases and J 2 bases, leaving 22 bases between the germline ends. CDR3 length equals 18 residues. The V gene's germline CDR1 is SEHNR and CDR2 FQNEAQ (reference sequence).

This sequence joins TRBV11-3 and TRBJ2-1; 11 bases map to TRBD1. Germline V CDR1 and CDR2: SGHNT, YENEEA. The trim removed 5 bases at V and 3 bases at J, leaving 6 bases unmatched. CDR3 size: 16 residues. The CDR3 sequence: CASSPGTGGFYNEQFF. The DNA of the CDR3 is TGTGCCAGCAGCCCAGGGACAGGGGGTTTCTACAATGAGCAGTTCTTC.

The V call is TRBV2, the J call TRBJ2-7; 9 bases match TRBD1. The CDR3 is 13 residues long. Germline lookup yields CDR1 SNHLY and CDR2 FYNNEI. The V and J ends lost 4 bases and 7 bases, in that order; junction bases with no gene match: 5. CDR3 in DNA: TGTGCCAGCAGTGGACCCGGGACAGGGGAGCAGTACTTC. Translated, it gives CASSGPGTGEQYF.

A note on this clone: This sample includes further DNA sequences coding for the same CDR3. The chain carries TRBV11-2 and TRBJ2-2; no clear D gene. The CDR3 is 15 residues long. V was cut by 5 bases and J by 4 bases, with 14 bases left in between. Germline CDR1 reads SGHAT; CDR2 reads FQNNGV. Here the CDR3 reads CASSQTPGPTGELFF. Written as DNA, the CDR3 is TGTGCCAGCAGCCAAACCCCGGGTCCCACCGGGGAGCTGTTTTTT.

The chain employs TRBV4-1 and TRBJ2-7; D is unclear. V was pared by 3 bases and J by 5 bases, with 8 bases between. Germline CDR1 and CDR2: MGHRA and YSYEKL. There are 12 residues in the CDR3. The CDR3 protein is CASSQHIDEQYF. The CDR3 DNA follows: TGCGCCAGCAGCCAGCACATCGACGAGCAGTACTTC.

The rearrangement joins TRBV28 to TRBJ1-5; 7 bases line up with TRBD1. Per germline, CDR1 MDHEN and CDR2 SYDVKM. The CDR3 consists of 17 residues. V trimming: 5 bases; J trimming: 5 bases; junction bases outside the gene matches: 15. CDR3 residues: CASSPTQGRRGDQPQHF. In DNA, the CDR3 is TGTGCCAGCAGTCCAACACAGGGGCGGAGGGGGGATCAGCCCCAGCATTTT.

The chain uses TRBV4-1 and TRBJ2-3, with 9 positions matching TRBD2. The V segment lost 1 base and the J segment 0 bases; nucleotides outside the gene matches: 20. CDR1 is MGHRA and CDR2 is YSYEKL in the germline V gene. The CDR3 extends over 22 amino acids. The CDR3 loop reads CASSQGIPVAGAPHHSTDTQYF. For the CDR3, the DNA is TGCGCCAGCAGCCAAGGTATCCCCGTAGCGGGGGCCCCCCACCATAGCACAGATACGCAGTATTTT.

This chain links TRBV18 with TRBJ1-2, with D possibly matching TRBD1 (6 bases). Trimming left V 2 bases short and J 6 bases short, with 16 bases between. Germline CDR1 is KGHSH and CDR2 is LQKENI. CDR3 length: 15 residues. The CDR3 protein is CASSPIDRPGDGYTF. CDR3 nucleotide sequence: TGTGCCAGCTCACCAATTGACAGGCCGGGCGATGGCTACACCTTC.

The chain links TRBV30 to TRBJ1-1; D ambiguous. The germline gives CDR1 GTSNPN, CDR2 SVGIG (reference sequence). Trimming stripped 4 bases from V and 6 bases from J, with 12 bases between. This CDR3 is built from 12 residues. CDR3 in amino acids: CAWTVAAAEAFF. CDR3 coding DNA: TGTGCCTGGACTGTGGCCGCGGCTGAAGCTTTCTTT. The full variable domain, completed using reference TRBV30 and TRBJ1-1, is SQTIHQWPATLVQPVGSPLSLECTVEGTSNPNLYWYRQAAGRGLQLLFYSVGIGQISSEVPQNLSASRPQDRQFILSSKKLLLSDSGFYLCAWTVAAAEAFFGQGTRLTVV.

The chain employs TRBV6-1 and TRBJ2-1; D may be TRBD1 (5 bases). The germline V gene encodes CDR1 MNHNS and CDR2 SASEGT. The CDR3 sequence is 13 residues long. Trimming pared 10 bases from V and 8 bases from J, leaving 18 bases between. The CDR3 bases are TGTGCCACCAGACAGAACCAAGTTTATGAGCAGTTCTTC. It specifies CATRQNQVYEQFF.

With regard to this clone: Other DNA sequences in this sample translate to the same CDR3. The rearrangement links TRBV18 to TRBJ2-7; perhaps D is TRBD1 or TRBD2 (5 bases each). Trimming left V 1 base short and J 7 bases short, with 11 bases between. CDR3 length equals 13 residues. CDR1 and CDR2 (germline): KGHSH, LQKENI. The CDR3 reads CASSPRGLEEQYF. The CDR3, as DNA: TGTGCCAGCTCACCACGGGGGTTGGAAGAGCAGTACTTC. The full variable domain, its missing parts supplied by reference TRBV18 and TRBJ2-7, is NAGVMQNPRHLVRRRGQEARLRCSPMKGHSHVYWYRQLPEEGLKFMVYLQKENIIDESGMPKERFSAEFPKEGPSILRIQQVVRGDSAAYFCASSPRGLEEQYFGPGTRLTVT.

The chain is built from TRBV5-1 and TRBJ1-1, with TRBD1 identical over 8 bases. V was pared by 0 bases and J by 5 bases, with 18 bases of the junction left unmatched. In germline, CDR1 is SGHRS, CDR2 YFSETQ. There are 19 residues in the CDR3. The CDR3 region has the DNA TGCGCCAGCAGCTTGGAGGGTACGGCAGGGGGCGCCGGGGGAACTGAAGCTTTCTTT. Translating gives CASSLEGTAGGAGGTEAFF.

The J gene is TRBJ1-1, the V gene TRBV15; 8 bases line up with TRBD1. Germline loops: CDR1 LNHNV, CDR2 YYDKDF (reference sequence). The CDR3 length is 15 residues. Trimming at V came to 0 bases and at J to 6 bases, leaving 6 bases not matched to a gene. CDR3 sequence reads: CATSRDPPGQAEAFF. The DNA for the CDR3 is TGTGCCACCAGCAGAGATCCCCCGGGACAGGCTGAAGCTTTCTTT.

CDR3 sequence: CASSPPPARGPYEQYF. DNA for the CDR3: TGTGCCAGCTCACCACCCCCTGCCAGGGGGCCCTACGAGCAGTACTTC. This rearrangement joins TRBV18 to TRBJ2-7, with TRBD1 matching over 8 bases. Per the germline V gene, CDR1 is KGHSH and CDR2 is LQKENI. The junction had 6 bases not matched to a gene; V was cut back by 0 bases and J by 2 bases. CDR3 length: 16 amino acids.

V usage is TRBV28 and J usage is TRBJ1-2, with D uncertain. Germline CDR1 is MDHEN and CDR2 is SYDVKM. Trimming took off 2 bases at V and 3 bases at J, with 4 bases between the two ends. The CDR3 has 12 residues. The CDR3: CASSLPDYGYTF. The CDR3 bases are TGTGCCAGCAGTTTACCGGACTATGGCTACACCTTC.

The chain is built from TRBV5-1 and TRBJ1-1, with a tentative D call TRBD1 (6 bases). The germline CDR1 and CDR2 sequences are SGHRS and YFSETQ. V dropped 4 bases and J dropped 0 bases, with 7 bases sitting between them. CDR3 length equals 13 residues. CDR3 residues: CASSQGLNTEAFF. The CDR3 DNA is TGCGCCAGCAGCCAGGGGTTGAACACTGAAGCTTTCTTT. The variable domain in full, completed from reference TRBV5-1 and TRBJ1-1, reads KAGVTQTPRYLIKTRGQQVTLSCSPISGHRSVSWYQQTPGQGLQFLFEYFSETQRNKGNFPGRFSGRQFSNSRSEMNVSTLELGDSALYLCASSQGLNTEAFFGQGTRLTVV.

J is TRBJ1-2 and V is TRBV27; D may be TRBD1 (6 bases). Germline V gene lookup returns CDR1 MNHEY and CDR2 SMNVEV (reference sequence). Trimming pared 4 bases from V and 4 bases from J, leaving 19 bases between. The CDR3 has 16 amino acids. CDR3 coding DNA: TGTGCCAGCAGTTACATCCCGGGGGCAGGGCCCTATGGCTACACCTTC. It specifies CASSYIPGAGPYGYTF.

V gene TRBV10-3 combines with J gene TRBJ2-7, with D perhaps TRBD2 (5 bases). The V gene lost 10 bases and the J gene lost 2 bases, with 15 bases spanning the gap. Germline V gene lookup returns CDR1 ENHRY and CDR2 SYGVKD. This CDR3 is built from 13 residues. The CDR3 nucleotides are TGTGCCACCGGGGTCCCTGGGCCCTACGAGCAGTACTTC. Protein product: CATGVPGPYEQYF.

V gene TRBV7-9 combines with J gene TRBJ2-5; the match to TRBD1 covers 10 bases. The V gene's germline CDR1 is SEHNR and CDR2 FQNEAQ (reference sequence). This CDR3 comprises 15 residues. V shed 5 bases, J shed 4 bases, and the junction held 7 bases outside the gene matches. The CDR3 protein is CASSPGTGVRETQYF. CDR3 in DNA: TGTGCCAGCAGCCCCGGGACAGGGGTGAGAGAGACCCAGTACTTC.

This rearrangement joins TRBV29-1 to TRBJ2-7; 10 nucleotides agree with TRBD2. With 8 bases clipped from V and 0 bases from J, the junction kept 4 bases outside the gene matches. Germline assignment: CDR1 SQVTM and CDR2 ANQGSEA. The length of the CDR3 is 13 residues. The CDR3 protein is CSILAGNSYEQYF. CDR3 in DNA: TGCAGCATACTAGCGGGGAACTCCTACGAGCAGTACTTC.